Listed below are T cell receptor beta chains from one sample, sequenced in a study of chemoradiotherapy in HPV16-positive cancers. Libraries were prepared by immunoSEQ multiplex PCR; TCRdb keeps only in-frame clonotypes and omits some of them. This repertoire shows approximately 8,000 clones, roughly 83% found once; its top ten account for about 3%. Sequenced here: blood, sampled from a patient who underwent chemoradiotherapy. The receptors originated from a human donor with HPV-associated anogenital cancer. CDR3s include the opening cysteine and the closing phenylalanine or tryptophan. A D gene is named only where the DNA matches it firmly. Part of the rows lack a size; the others show once, few, many or a class for expanded clones.

D,V,size,J,CDR3,DNA
TRBD1,TRBV7-2,NA,TRBJ2-7,CASSFGTGDPYEQYF,TGTGCCAGCAGCTTCGGGACAGGGGACCCCTACGAGCAGTACTTC
NA,TRBV7-2,NA,TRBJ1-4,CASSLYQLDEKLFF,TGTGCCAGCAGCTTATATCAGTTAGATGAAAAACTGTTTTTT
TRBD1,TRBV7-6,few,TRBJ2-7,CASSMPGTGSYEQYF,TGTGCCAGCAGCATGCCCGGGACAGGGAGCTACGAGCAGTACTTC
NA,TRBV29-1,once,TRBJ1-2,CSAYFSGGGNYGYTF,TGCAGCGCCTACTTTTCCGGTGGCGGTAACTATGGCTACACCTTC
TRBD1,TRBV5-1,NA,TRBJ1-4,CASSPGGLVNEKLFF,TGCGCCAGCAGCCCAGGGGGCCTGGTTAATGAAAAACTGTTTTTT
TRBD1,TRBV7-3,NA,TRBJ2-2,CASSPRGTGGIGELFF,TGTGCCAGCAGCCCTCGCGGGACAGGGGGGATCGGGGAGCTGTTTTTT
NA,TRBV5-5,NA,TRBJ1-1,CASSWTSAGRSTEAFF,TGTGCCAGCAGTTGGACGAGCGCAGGGCGAAGCACTGAAGCTTTCTTT
TRBD2,TRBV9,once,TRBJ2-7,CASSPRPTSGGPVISYEQYF,TGTGCCAGCAGCCCGCGCCCGACTAGCGGGGGGCCAGTTATCTCCTACGAGCAGTACTTC
NA,TRBV6-6,few,TRBJ1-6,CASRAGIDSPLHF,TGTGCCAGCAGGGCGGGGATTGATTCACCCCTCCACTTT
NA,TRBV7-6,few,TRBJ1-1,CASSPSDGNTEAFF,TGTGCCAGCAGCCCCTCGGACGGGAACACTGAAGCTTTCTTT
NA,TRBV5-4,NA,TRBJ1-4,CASSLGGPGQDEKLFF,TGTGCCAGCAGCTTGGGGGGCCCCGGTCAGGATGAAAAACTGTTTTTT
NA,TRBV7-9,large,TRBJ1-6,CASRQYQNNSPLHF,TGTGCCAGCCGACAATACCAAAATAATTCACCCCTCCACTTT
NA,TRBV29-1,few,TRBJ1-1,CSVSFPSGNSNTEAFF,TGCAGCGTTTCCTTTCCGTCAGGTAATTCGAACACTGAAGCTTTCTTT
TRBD2,TRBV23-1,NA,TRBJ2-2,CASSQLRTSGTGELFF,TGCGCCAGCAGTCAATTACGGACTAGCGGGACCGGGGAGCTGTTTTTT
NA,TRBV19,NA,TRBJ2-1,CASSIEAGYPYNEQFF,TGTGCCAGTAGTATAGAGGCGGGGTACCCCTACAATGAGCAGTTCTTC
NA,TRBV12-5,NA,TRBJ2-3,CASGEGLVSTDTQYF,TGTGCTAGTGGCGAGGGCCTGGTAAGCACAGATACGCAGTATTTT
NA,TRBV18,NA,TRBJ2-1,CASSPVDEQFF,TGTGCCAGCTCACCTGTGGATGAGCAGTTCTTC
NA,TRBV20-1,NA,TRBJ1-2,CSARLPGGYTF,TGCAGTGCTAGACTCCCCGGGGGCTACACCTTC
NA,TRBV4-2,once,TRBJ2-1,CASSLQTGIPYNEQFF,TGTGCCAGCAGCCTCCAAACGGGGATCCCCTACAATGAGCAGTTCTTC
NA,TRBV7-9,NA,TRBJ1-3,CASLGRRNTIYF,TGTGCCAGCTTAGGTCGGAGAAACACCATATATTTT
NA,TRBV5-1,NA,TRBJ2-7,CASSLQSYEQYF,TGCGCCAGCAGCTTACAGTCATACGAGCAGTACTTC
NA,TRBV19,NA,TRBJ1-5,CASRDNNQPQHF,TGTGCCAGCAGGGACAACAATCAGCCCCAGCATTTT
TRBD2,TRBV7-2,NA,TRBJ2-7,CASSFGLESYEQYF,TGTGCCAGCAGCTTTGGACTAGAATCCTACGAGCAGTACTTC
TRBD1,TRBV19,once,TRBJ1-5,CASSPPSWDRANQPQHF,TGTGCCAGTAGCCCACCCAGCTGGGACAGGGCCAATCAGCCCCAGCATTTT
NA,TRBV6-5,NA,TRBJ1-4,CASSYSRAGVEKLFF,TGTGCCAGCAGTTACTCGAGGGCAGGAGTCGAAAAACTGTTTTTT
NA,TRBV7-9,NA,TRBJ1-4,CASSSRGALNEKLFF,TGTGCCAGCAGCTCCCGCGGGGCACTTAATGAAAAACTGTTTTTT
NA,TRBV9,NA,TRBJ2-6,CASSSRVSGANVLTF,TGTGCCAGCAGCTCACGGGTCTCTGGGGCCAACGTCCTGACTTTC
NA,TRBV10-3,NA,TRBJ1-5,CAISDGQGGNQPQHF,TGTGCCATCAGTGACGGGCAGGGAGGAAATCAGCCCCAGCATTTT
NA,TRBV5-8,NA,TRBJ2-5,CASSFMTQYF,TGTGCCAGCAGCTTTATGACCCAGTACTTC
NA,TRBV7-9,NA,TRBJ1-6,CASSAMGGFYNSPLHF,TGTGCCAGCAGCGCAATGGGGGGATTCTATAATTCACCCCTCCACTTT
NA,TRBV7-9,NA,TRBJ1-3,CASSTYQGSSGNTIYF,TGTGCCAGCAGCACGTACCAAGGTAGCTCTGGAAACACCATATATTTT
NA,TRBV4-2,NA,TRBJ1-1,CASSRGRDTEAFF,TGTGCCAGCAGCCGCGGGAGGGACACTGAAGCTTTCTTT
NA,TRBV7-6,few,TRBJ1-4,CASSLVVGGGLLIF,TGTGCCAGCAGCTTAGTAGTGGGGGGCGGGCTGCTAATTTTT
NA,TRBV25-1,few,TRBJ1-6,CASSGDNNSPLHF,TGTGCCAGCAGCGGGGATAATAATTCACCCCTCCACTTT
TRBD2,TRBV6-6,NA,TRBJ2-5,CASSYPGLAGEETQYF,TGTGCCAGCAGTTATCCGGGACTAGCGGGGGAAGAGACCCAGTACTTC
TRBD2,TRBV7-6,once,TRBJ2-1,CASSLTSGGMNEQFF,TGTGCCAGCAGCCTGACTAGCGGGGGGATGAATGAGCAGTTCTTC
NA,TRBV5-4,NA,TRBJ1-2,CASSLVRGGVYGYTF,TGTGCCAGCAGCTTGGTTAGAGGGGGGGTCTATGGCTACACCTTC